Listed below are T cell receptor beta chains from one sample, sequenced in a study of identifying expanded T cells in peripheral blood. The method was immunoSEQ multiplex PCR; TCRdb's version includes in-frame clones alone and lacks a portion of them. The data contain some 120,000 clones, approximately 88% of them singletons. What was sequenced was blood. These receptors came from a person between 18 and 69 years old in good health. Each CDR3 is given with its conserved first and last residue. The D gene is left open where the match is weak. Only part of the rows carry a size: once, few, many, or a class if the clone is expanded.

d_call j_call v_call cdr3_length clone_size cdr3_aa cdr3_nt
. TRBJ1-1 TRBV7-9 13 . CASSSVWGTEAFF TGTGCCAGCAGCTCCGTCTGGGGCACTGAAGCTTTCTTT
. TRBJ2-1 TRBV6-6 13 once CASMSAAFRIQFF TGTGCCAGCATGAGCGCGGCTTTTCGTATTCAGTTCTTC
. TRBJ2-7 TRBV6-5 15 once CASSPSSRAFYEQYF TGTGCCAGCAGCCCATCTTCTAGGGCGTTCTACGAGCAGTACTTC
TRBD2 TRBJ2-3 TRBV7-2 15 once CASSFIASGEGTQYF TGTGCCAGCAGCTTTATTGCTAGCGGGGAGGGTACGCAGTATTTT
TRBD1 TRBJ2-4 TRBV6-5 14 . CASSPGDRVHIQYF TGTGCCAGCTCCCCGGGGGACAGGGTACACATTCAGTACTTC
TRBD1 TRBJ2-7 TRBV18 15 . CASSPQGTGAYEQYF TGTGCCAGCTCACCTCAGGGGACAGGGGCCTACGAGCAGTACTTC
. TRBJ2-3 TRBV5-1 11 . CASSYTDTQYF TGCGCCAGCAGCTATACAGATACGCAGTATTTT
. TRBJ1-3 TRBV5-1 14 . CASAGGDSGNTIYF TGCGCCAGCGCCGGAGGGGACTCTGGAAACACCATATATTTT
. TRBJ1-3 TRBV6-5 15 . CASSYGPSSGNTIYF TGTGCCAGCAGTTACGGGCCGAGCTCTGGAAACACCATATATTTT
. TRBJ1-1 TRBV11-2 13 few CASSFMVNTEAFF TGTGCCAGCAGCTTCATGGTAAACACTGAAGCTTTCTTT
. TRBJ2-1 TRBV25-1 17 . CASSVAQSGSSYNEQFF TGTGCCAGCAGTGTGGCGCAATCGGGAAGCTCCTACAATGAGCAGTTCTTC
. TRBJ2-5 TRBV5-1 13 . CASSLGQQETQYF TGTGCCAGCAGCTTGGGACAACAAGAGACCCAGTACTTC
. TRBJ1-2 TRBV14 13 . CASSRQGGYGYTF TGTGCCAGCAGCCGGCAGGGTGGCTATGGCTACACCTTC
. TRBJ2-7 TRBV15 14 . CATSRDLRGYEQYF TGTGCCACCAGCAGGGATCTCAGAGGGTACGAGCAGTACTTC
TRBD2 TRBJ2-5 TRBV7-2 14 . CASSRWGGQETQYF TGTGCCAGCAGCAGGTGGGGGGGACAAGAGACCCAGTACTTC
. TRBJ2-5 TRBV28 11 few CASSATWTQYF TGTGCCAGCAGTGCAACCTGGACCCAGTACTTC
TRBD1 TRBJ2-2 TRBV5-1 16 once CASSWTDRVGTGELFF TGCGCCAGCAGCTGGACTGACAGGGTAGGAACCGGGGAGCTGTTTTTT
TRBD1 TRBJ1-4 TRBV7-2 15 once CASSPGTVYNEKLFF TGTGCCAGCAGCCCCGGGACAGTCTATAATGAAAAACTGTTTTTT
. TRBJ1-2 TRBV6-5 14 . CASSYGDGQGFLHF TGTGCCAGCAGTTACGGCGACGGGCAGGGGTTCCTTCACTTC
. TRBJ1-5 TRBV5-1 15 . CAREDPVGSNQPQHF TGCGCCAGAGAGGATCCGGTAGGGAGCAATCAGCCCCAGCATTTT
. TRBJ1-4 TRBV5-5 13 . CASSLLTNEKLFF TGTGCCAGCAGCTTGCTGACGAATGAAAAACTGTTTTTT
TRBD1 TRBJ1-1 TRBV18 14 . CASSPQRTGPGAFF TGTGCCAGCTCACCACAAAGGACAGGGCCGGGAGCTTTCTTT
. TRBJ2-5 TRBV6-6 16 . CASSRGRVRSQETQYF TGTGCCAGCAGCCGTGGAAGAGTGCGTAGTCAAGAGACCCAGTACTTC
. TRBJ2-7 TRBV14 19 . CASSQEVYPSLGSNYEQYF TGTGCCAGCAGCCAAGAGGTTTACCCGTCATTGGGCAGTAACTACGAGCAGTACTTC
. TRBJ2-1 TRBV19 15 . CASTEPGPRRNEQFF TGTGCCAGTACCGAGCCGGGCCCACGCCGCAATGAGCAGTTCTTC
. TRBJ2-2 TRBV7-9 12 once CASSYGSGELFF TGTGCCAGCAGCTATGGGTCCGGGGAGCTGTTTTTT
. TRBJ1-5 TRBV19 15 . CASSIWSGGPQPQHF TGTGCCAGTAGTATATGGTCGGGGGGGCCCCAGCCCCAGCATTTT
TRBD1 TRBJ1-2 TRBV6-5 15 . CASSPGTGLTYGYTF TGTGCCAGCAGTCCCGGGACAGGGCTAACCTATGGCTACACCTTC
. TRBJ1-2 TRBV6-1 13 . CASSEASQEGYTF TGTGCCAGCAGTGAAGCCTCACAGGAGGGCTACACCTTC
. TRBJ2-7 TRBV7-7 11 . CASSPTYEQYF TGTGCCAGCAGCCCCACCTACGAGCAGTACTTC
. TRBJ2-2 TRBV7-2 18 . CASSLRVRSYANTGELFF TGTGCCAGCAGCTTAAGAGTTAGGTCTTACGCGAACACCGGGGAGCTGTTTTTT
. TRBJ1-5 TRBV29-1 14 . CSVEGGGPNQPQHF TGCAGCGTTGAAGGGGGCGGACCCAATCAGCCCCAGCATTTT
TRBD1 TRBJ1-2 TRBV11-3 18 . CASSLDQGGTTSNYGYTF TGTGCCAGCAGCTTAGATCAAGGGGGCACTACTTCTAACTATGGCTACACCTTC
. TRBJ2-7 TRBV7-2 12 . CASSQTIREQYF TGTGCCAGCAGCCAAACGATTCGCGAGCAGTACTTC
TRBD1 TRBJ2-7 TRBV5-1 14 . CASSFRTGGVEQYF TGCGCCAGCAGCTTTCGGACAGGGGGTGTTGAGCAGTACTTC
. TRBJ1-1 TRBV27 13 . CASSSAMGTEAFF TGTGCCAGCAGTTCCGCAATGGGGACTGAAGCTTTCTTT
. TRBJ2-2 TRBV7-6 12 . CAFRGGAGELFF TGTGCCTTTAGGGGGGGAGCCGGGGAGCTGTTTTTT